The source of this T cell receptor (beta chain) is a study of blood T cell repertoires in COVID-19. Ages ranged from about 18 to 89 years, with residence in approximately 25 US areas. Methods used by the authors: The authors estimated nucleated cell counts from reference gene primer amplification. TCRdb's copy holds only in-frame clones and misses some; the assay was immunoSEQ multiplex PCR. V and J calls and clone size come straight from that table; D and trimming were deduced from the DNA. Among about 300,000 clones listed, 90% were seen once. This clonotype was obtained from a woman aged 18-29 years with acute COVID-19. Sequenced: PBMCs or T cells enriched from blood (not recorded which).

The CDR3 sequence: CASSSGLAGAYEQYF. CDR3 nucleotides: TGTGCCAGCTCATCGGGACTAGCGGGAGCCTACGAGCAGTACTTC. This chain connects TRBV18 to TRBJ2-7; 14 bases are a match to TRBD2. Trimming took 5 bases from V and 2 from J; bases not matched to a gene: 2. This CDR3 comprises 15 residues. Germline V gene sequence: CDR1 KGHSH, CDR2 LQKENI.